This TCR beta chain stems from a study of blood T cell repertoires in COVID-19. Per the original data handling: Cell counts per sample came from amplifying reference gene primers. Libraries were prepared by immunoSEQ multiplex PCR; TCRdb keeps only in-frame clonotypes and omits some of them. The V and J calls and clone size are taken from that table; D and trimming were inferred from the DNA. The profile covers tens of thousands of clones, with around 84% appearing a single time and approximately 10% taken by the ten largest. Germline values: CDR1 SNHLY, CDR2 FYNNEI. V was clipped by 2 bases and J by 4 bases, with 10 bases between them. The CDR3 loop spans 14 amino acids.

The V gene is TRBV2, the J gene TRBJ2-3; possibly TRBD1 for D (5 bases). The TCR comes from a human donor in a cohort sampled during active COVID-19. Input material: peripheral blood. This chain's CDR3 is CASSEISRADTQYF. CDR3 coding DNA: TGTGCCAGCAGTGAAATCTCCAGGGCAGATACGCAGTATTTT. The whole variable domain, remainder taken from reference TRBV2 and TRBJ2-3, is EPEVTQTPSHQVTQMGQEVILRCVPISNHLYFYWYRQILGQKVEFLVSFYNNEISEKSEIFDDQFSVERPDGSNFTLKIRSTKLEDSAMYFCASSEISRADTQYFGPGTRLTVL.